These 18 T cell receptor beta chains were sequenced from one sample in a study of monozygotic twins with inflammatory bowel disease. TCRdb re-called the 5' RACE reads and gives one entry per CDR3 protein, without DNA. The sample shows more than 300,000 distinct CDR3 sequences, and 2.6% sits with its ten largest clones. Sequenced input: blood. Every receptor here comes from a human donor with ulcerative colitis or Crohn's disease, or a healthy co-twin of an affected twin (not recorded which).

V and J are TRBV7-3 and TRBJ2-2; TCRdb selects TRBD1, and the lack of DNA leaves this call unchecked. CDR3 length equals 17 residues. CDR1 and CDR2 (germline): SGHTA, FQGTGA. The CDR3 sequence is CASSAFRDRGMTGELFF.

The chain recombines TRBV4-2 with TRBJ2-1. Germline V gives CDR1 LGHNA, CDR2 YNFKEQ. There are 16 residues in the CDR3. CDR3 region: CASSQNLGSSYNEQFF.

This sequence joins TRBV6-1 and TRBJ1-1; TCRdb indicates TRBD1, and absent DNA this call remains unverified. The CDR3 consists of 13 residues. CDR1 and CDR2 from the germline V gene are MNHNS and SASEGT. The CDR3 loop reads CASSEARRLQVFF.

The genes are TRBV9 and TRBJ2-1; TCRdb outputs TRBD1, but without DNA this stays unchecked. From germline, CDR1 is SGDLS and CDR2 YYNGEE. The CDR3 spans 16 residues. This CDR3 reads CASSVDPESSYNEQFF. The whole variable domain, remainder taken from reference TRBV9 and TRBJ2-1, is DSGVTQTPKHLITATGQRVTLRCSPRSGDLSVYWYQQSLDQGLQFLIQYYNGEERAKGNILERFSAQQFPDLHSELNLSSLELGDSALYFCASSVDPESSYNEQFFGPGTRLTVL.

The V and J genes are TRBV10-2 and TRBJ1-5; the D gene TCRdb calls, TRBD1, cannot be checked with no DNA. The germline CDR1 and CDR2 sequences are WSHSY and SAAADI. This CDR3 has 15 residues. This CDR3 is CASSDTGRYNQPQHF.

V is TRBV5-1 and J is TRBJ2-3; TCRdb selects TRBD1, and the lack of DNA leaves this call unchecked. The CDR3 is 15 amino acids. The germline gives CDR1 SGHRS, CDR2 YFSETQ. This CDR3 is CASTFRGTLTDTQYF.

The rearrangement uses TRBV7-6 and TRBJ2-7; TCRdb's D call of TRBD1 is untestable without DNA. This CDR3 has 13 amino acids. In germline, CDR1 is SGHVS, CDR2 FNYEAQ. CDR3 sequence: CASSLSQGYEQYF.

V gene TRBV7-2 combines with J gene TRBJ2-5; TCRdb names TRBD1, which stays unverified in the absence of DNA. Germline CDR1 reads SGHTA; CDR2 reads FQGNSA. This CDR3 is built from 13 residues. The chain's CDR3 is CASSLPPSKTQYF.

This chain's CDR3 is CASSQDGTVNIEETQYF. The chain joins TRBV4-3 to TRBJ2-5. CDR3 length equals 17 residues. CDR1 is LGHNA and CDR2 is YSLEER in the germline V gene.

The chain uses TRBV6-2 or TRBV6-3 and TRBJ2-7; as DNA is missing, the TRBD1 call by TCRdb cannot be tested. CDR3 length: 14 amino acids. Germline loops: CDR1 MNHEY, CDR2 SVGEGT. CDR3 residues: CASRYRGDSYEQYF.

V and J are TRBV4-2 and TRBJ1-2; TCRdb picks TRBD1, but there is no DNA to check that call. The germline V gene encodes CDR1 LGHNA and CDR2 YNFKEQ. The CDR3 length is 18 residues. Here the CDR3 reads CASSQAGTGDLTNYGYTF.

J is TRBJ2-1 and V is TRBV11-1; there is no DNA to check the TCRdb D call of TRBD2. Germline CDR1 and CDR2: SGHAT and FQDESV (reference sequence). The CDR3 has 19 amino acids. The CDR3 region is CASSPGLAGGQGSYNEQFF.

This sequence joins TRBV5-1 and TRBJ2-7; TCRdb's assignment of TRBD1 cannot be checked, as there is no DNA. The germline gives CDR1 SGHRS, CDR2 YFSETQ. The CDR3 has 16 amino acids. CDR3 amino acids: CASRQSGQGSSYEQYF.

The chain carries TRBV5-1 and TRBJ1-1. This CDR3 contains 13 residues. Germline V CDR1 and CDR2: SGHRS, YFSETQ. The CDR3 sequence is CASSPDQGSEAFF.

The rearrangement joins TRBV6-2 or TRBV6-3 to TRBJ2-7. This CDR3 is 11 amino acids long. Germline assignment: CDR1 MNHEY and CDR2 SVGEGT. CDR3 loop: CASSETYEQYF.

The J gene is TRBJ1-1, the V gene TRBV24-1; absent DNA, TCRdb's TRBD1 call cannot be checked. The CDR3 is 13 amino acids. Germline-derived CDR1 and CDR2 are KGHDR and SFDVKD. The chain's CDR3 is CATRQGEYTEAFF.

The J gene is TRBJ2-3, the V gene TRBV5-1; no DNA is available, so the TRBD2 call from TCRdb remains unchecked. From germline, CDR1 is SGHRS and CDR2 YFSETQ. The CDR3 sequence is 17 residues long. This chain's CDR3 is CASTGTSGSAGTDTQYF.

The chain links TRBV20-1 to TRBJ2-3; absent DNA, TCRdb's TRBD1 call cannot be checked. The CDR3 covers 14 residues. Germline V gene sequence: CDR1 DFQATT, CDR2 SNEGSKA (reference sequence). The CDR3 is CSARRTRYTDTQYF.